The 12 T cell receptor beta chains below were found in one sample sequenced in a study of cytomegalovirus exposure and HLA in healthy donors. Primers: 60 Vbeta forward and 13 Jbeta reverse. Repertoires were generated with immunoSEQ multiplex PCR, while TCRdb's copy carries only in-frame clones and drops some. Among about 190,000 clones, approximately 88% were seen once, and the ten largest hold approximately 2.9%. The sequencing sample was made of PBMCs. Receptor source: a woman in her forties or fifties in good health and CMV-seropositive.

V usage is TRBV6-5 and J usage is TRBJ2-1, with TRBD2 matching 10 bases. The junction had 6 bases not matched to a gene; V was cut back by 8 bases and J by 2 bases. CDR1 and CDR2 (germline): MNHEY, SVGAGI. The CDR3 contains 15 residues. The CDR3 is CASLRTSGAYNEQFF. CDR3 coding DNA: TGTGCCAGCCTTAGGACTAGCGGAGCCTACAATGAGCAGTTCTTC.

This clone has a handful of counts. CDR3 amino acids: CASSSRDRGFLRSPLHF. CDR3 nucleotide sequence: TGTGCCAGCAGTTCCCGGGACAGGGGGTTCCTCAGGTCACCCCTCCACTTT. The chain couples TRBV27 to TRBJ1-6, with 11 positions matching TRBD1. Trimming cost V 4 bases and J 10 bases; bases outside gene matches: 12. Germline V CDR1 and CDR2: MNHEY, SMNVEV (reference sequence). The CDR3 is 17 amino acids.

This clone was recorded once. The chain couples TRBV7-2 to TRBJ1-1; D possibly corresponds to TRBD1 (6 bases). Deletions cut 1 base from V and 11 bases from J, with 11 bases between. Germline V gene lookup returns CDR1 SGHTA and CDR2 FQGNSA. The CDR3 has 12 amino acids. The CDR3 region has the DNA TGTGCCAGCAGCTTAGGGGACATCAGGGCTTTCTTT. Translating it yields CASSLGDIRAFF.

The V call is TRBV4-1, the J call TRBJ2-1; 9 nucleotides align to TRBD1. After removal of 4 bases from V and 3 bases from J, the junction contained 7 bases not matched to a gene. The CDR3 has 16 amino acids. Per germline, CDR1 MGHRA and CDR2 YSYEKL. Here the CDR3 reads CASSLSPGQGYNEQFF. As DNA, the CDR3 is TGCGCCAGCAGCCTTAGCCCGGGACAGGGCTACAATGAGCAGTTCTTC.

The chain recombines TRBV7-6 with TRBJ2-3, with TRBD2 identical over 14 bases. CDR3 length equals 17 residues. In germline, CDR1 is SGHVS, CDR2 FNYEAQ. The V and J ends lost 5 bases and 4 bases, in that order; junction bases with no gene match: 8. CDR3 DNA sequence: TGTGCCAGCAGCCCGCGGACTAGCGGGGGGACCCCAGATACGCAGTATTTT. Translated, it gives CASSPRTSGGTPDTQYF.

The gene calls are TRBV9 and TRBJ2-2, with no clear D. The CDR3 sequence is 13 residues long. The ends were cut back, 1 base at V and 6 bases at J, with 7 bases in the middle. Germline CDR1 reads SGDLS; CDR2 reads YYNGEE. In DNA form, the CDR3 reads TGTGCCAGCAGCGTACTTGTAGCCGGGGAGCTGTTTTTT. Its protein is CASSVLVAGELFF.

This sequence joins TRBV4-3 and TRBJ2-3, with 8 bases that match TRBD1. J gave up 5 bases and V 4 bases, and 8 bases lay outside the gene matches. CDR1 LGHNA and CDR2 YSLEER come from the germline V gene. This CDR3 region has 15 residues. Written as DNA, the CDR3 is TGCGCCAGCAGCCCCGCGGACAGGGATGGAGATACGCAGTATTTT. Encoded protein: CASSPADRDGDTQYF.

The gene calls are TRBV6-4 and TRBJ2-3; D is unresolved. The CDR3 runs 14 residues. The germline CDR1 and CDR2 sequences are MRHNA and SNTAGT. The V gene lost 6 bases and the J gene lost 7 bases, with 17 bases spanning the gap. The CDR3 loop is CASRSTEPPYTQYF. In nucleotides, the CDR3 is TGTGCCAGCAGATCCACGGAGCCCCCTTATACGCAGTATTTT.

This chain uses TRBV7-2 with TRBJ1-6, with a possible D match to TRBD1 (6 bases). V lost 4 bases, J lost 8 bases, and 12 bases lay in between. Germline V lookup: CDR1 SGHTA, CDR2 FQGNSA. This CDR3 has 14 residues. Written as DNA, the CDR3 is TGTGCCAGCAGCTCTGGAGACAGGTATTCACCCCTCCACTTT. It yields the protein CASSSGDRYSPLHF.

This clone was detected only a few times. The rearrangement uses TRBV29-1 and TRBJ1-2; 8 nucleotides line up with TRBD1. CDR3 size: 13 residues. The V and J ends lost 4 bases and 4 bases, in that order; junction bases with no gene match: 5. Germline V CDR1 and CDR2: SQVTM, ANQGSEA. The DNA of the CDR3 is TGCAGCGTTGGGGCCGGGACAGGCTATGGCTACACCTTC. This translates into CSVGAGTGYGYTF. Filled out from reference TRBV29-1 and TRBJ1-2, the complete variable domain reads SAVISQKPSRDICQRGTSLTIQCQVDSQVTMMFWYRQQPGQSLTLIATANQGSEATYESGFVIDKFPISRPNLTFSTLTVSNMSPEDSSIYLCSVGAGTGYGYTFGSGTRLTVV.

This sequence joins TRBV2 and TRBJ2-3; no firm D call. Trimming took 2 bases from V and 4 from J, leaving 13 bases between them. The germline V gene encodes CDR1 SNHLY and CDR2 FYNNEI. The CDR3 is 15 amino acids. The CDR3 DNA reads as TGTGCCAGCAGTGAAATGTCCCCTGCGGCAGATACGCAGTATTTT. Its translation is CASSEMSPAADTQYF.

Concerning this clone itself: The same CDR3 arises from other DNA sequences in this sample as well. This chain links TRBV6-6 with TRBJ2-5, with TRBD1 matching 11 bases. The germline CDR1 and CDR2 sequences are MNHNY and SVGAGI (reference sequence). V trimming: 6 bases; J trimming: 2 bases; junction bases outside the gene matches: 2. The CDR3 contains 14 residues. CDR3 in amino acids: CASRGTGGQETQYF. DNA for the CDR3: TGTGCCAGCAGGGGGACAGGGGGGCAAGAGACCCAGTACTTC.